This T cell receptor (beta chain) came from a study of blood T cell repertoires in COVID-19. Here immunoSEQ multiplex PCR was the method, and the copy in TCRdb shows in-frame clones only, minus some. Here the sample spans 250,000 or so clones, 83% being singletons. Losses at the gene ends were 3 bases for V and 8 bases for J; bases not matched to a gene: 16. The CDR3 runs 18 residues. CDR1 and CDR2 (germline): SGHTA, FQGNSA. The chain recombines TRBV7-2 with TRBJ2-3; TRBD1 matches 11 bases. The material sequenced was peripheral blood. The clonotype was recovered from a human donor in a cohort sampled during active COVID-19. CDR3 protein: CASSFHPRTGGYNSTQYF. CDR3 in DNA: TGTGCCAGCAGCTTTCATCCGCGGACAGGGGGCTATAATAGTACGCAGTATTTT.